The clone carrying this T cell receptor (beta chain) was found many times. As yet, its antigen is unknown. These data originate in a study of T cell repertoires in cytomegalovirus infection. Across the study: Through public TCR beta signatures, both CMV infection and matching HLA type were indicated.

The study, taken as a whole, reports: HLA-C-restricted, CMV-specific TCR beta clonotypes were dominant ex vivo.

CDR3 length: 16 amino acids. Germline V lookup: CDR1 SGHVS, CDR2 FNYEAQ. Unmatched junction bases numbered 7, after V lost 3 bases and J lost 2 bases. TCRdb redid the calling of the reads with MiXCR, one entry per CDR3 protein. Of fewer than 550,000 distinct CDR3 sequences in the sample, about 30% were seen once. The chain carries TRBV7-6 and TRBJ2-1; 7 nucleotides align to TRBD2. Sequenced input: PBMCs. The TCR sequence derives from a human donor in good health (CMV status not recorded). Some clones in this sample may be carry-over from other donors' samples. The CDR3 DNA reads as TGTGCCAGCAGCTTTGGCGGGAGCGTTGCCTACAATGAGCAGTTCTTC. Translated: CASSFGGSVAYNEQFF.